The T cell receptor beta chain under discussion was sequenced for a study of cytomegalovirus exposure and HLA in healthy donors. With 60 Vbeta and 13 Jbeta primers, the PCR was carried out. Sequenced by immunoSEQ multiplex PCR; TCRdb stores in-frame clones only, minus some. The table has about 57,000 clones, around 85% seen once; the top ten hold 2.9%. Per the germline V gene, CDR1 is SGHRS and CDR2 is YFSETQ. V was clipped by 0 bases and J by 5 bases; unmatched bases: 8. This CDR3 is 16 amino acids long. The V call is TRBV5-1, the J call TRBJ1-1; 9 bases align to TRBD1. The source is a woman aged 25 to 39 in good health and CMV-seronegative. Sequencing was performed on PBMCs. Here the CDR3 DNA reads TGCGCCAGCAGCTTGGAGGGACAGGGATGGGGGACTGAAGCTTTCTTT. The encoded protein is CASSLEGQGWGTEAFF. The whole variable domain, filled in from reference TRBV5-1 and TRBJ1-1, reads KAGVTQTPRYLIKTRGQQVTLSCSPISGHRSVSWYQQTPGQGLQFLFEYFSETQRNKGNFPGRFSGRQFSNSRSEMNVSTLELGDSALYLCASSLEGQGWGTEAFFGQGTRLTVV.